These 10 T cell receptor beta chains came from one sample sequenced in a study of beta chain features in type 1 diabetes. Every bit of the isolated RNA underwent reverse transcription, so sequencing read expressed TCRB transcripts. Using immunoSEQ multiplex PCR, the repertoire was profiled, and TCRdb retains in-frame clones only, with some absent. The data contain almost 350,000 clones, around a fifth of them singletons. Material: naive CD4+ T cells from blood. Every receptor here comes from a woman aged 18-35 years in good health.

This clone was observed a handful of times. V usage is TRBV11-2 and J usage is TRBJ2-7; 8 bases line up with TRBD1. The CDR3 sequence is 15 residues long. The V gene's germline CDR1 is SGHAT and CDR2 FQNNGV. V was pared by 8 bases and J by 2 bases, with 11 bases of the junction left unmatched. CDR3 in DNA: TGTGCCAGCGCAGCTCGGCAGGGGGCCGCCTACGAGCAGTACTTC. This codes for CASAARQGAAYEQYF.

This clone has a handful of counts. This sequence joins TRBV10-3 and TRBJ2-2, with a weak D call TRBD1 (5 bases). The CDR3 consists of 15 residues. Germline values: CDR1 ENHRY, CDR2 SYGVKD. V lost 3 bases to trimming and J lost 0 bases, with 8 bases between them. CDR3 residues: CAISEGATNTGELFF. Written as DNA, the CDR3 is TGTGCCATCAGTGAAGGGGCAACGAACACCGGGGAGCTGTTTTTT.

This clone was seen a handful of times. This chain joins TRBV19 and TRBJ2-2; D might be TRBD1 (5 bases). Germline V gene lookup returns CDR1 LNHDA and CDR2 SQIVND (reference sequence). The CDR3 loop spans 14 amino acids. V lost 10 bases and J 4 bases, leaving 16 bases between the germline ends. This CDR3 reads CAIRAGMGTGELFF. The CDR3 bases are TGTGCCATCAGGGCAGGGATGGGCACCGGGGAGCTGTTTTTT.

This chain joins TRBV7-3 and TRBJ2-2, with a tentative D call TRBD1 (6 bases). The CDR3 is made up of 17 amino acids. V shed 6 bases and J shed 1 base, with 18 bases lying between them. Germline-derived CDR1 and CDR2 are SGHTA and FQGTGA. The CDR3 spells CASRSPTGMGNTGELFF. DNA for the CDR3: TGTGCCAGCAGGTCACCCACAGGGATGGGGAACACCGGGGAGCTGTTTTTT. The entire variable domain, with the rest obtained from reference TRBV7-3 and TRBJ2-2, is as follows: GAGVSQTPSNKVTEKGKYVELRCDPISGHTALYWYRQSLGQGPEFLIYFQGTGAADDSGLPNDRFFAVRPEGSVSTLKIQRTERGDSAVYLCASRSPTGMGNTGELFFGEGSRLTVL.

The chain links TRBV25-1 to TRBJ2-1; 7 positions match TRBD2. The junction had 5 bases not matched to a gene; V was cut back by 8 bases and J by 4 bases. Germline CDR1 reads MGHDK; CDR2 reads SYGVNS. The length of the CDR3 is 13 residues. The CDR3 sequence: CASQGGWYNEQFF. In DNA, the CDR3 is TGTGCCAGCCAGGGAGGGTGGTACAATGAGCAGTTCTTC.

The V call is TRBV11-1, the J call TRBJ2-3; a possible D gene is TRBD2 (6 bases). Trimming cost V 5 bases and J 2 bases, with 17 bases left between them. The CDR3 has 16 amino acids. Germline V gene sequence: CDR1 SGHAT, CDR2 FQDESV (reference sequence). The CDR3 loop is CASSGLTGDSTDTQYF. The CDR3 bases are TGTGCCAGCAGCGGACTCACGGGGGACTCCACAGATACGCAGTATTTT.

The table lists this clone with a few counts. The chain has TRBV30 and TRBJ2-4; tentative D call: TRBD2 (5 bases). V lost 0 bases to trimming and J lost 0 bases, with 6 bases between them. The germline V gene encodes CDR1 GTSNPN and CDR2 SVGIG (reference sequence). The CDR3 length is 14 residues. The CDR3 DNA reads as TGTGCCTGGAGTGTAGGACTAGCCAAAAACATTCAGTACTTC. It is translated as CAWSVGLAKNIQYF.

The chain links TRBV6-1 to TRBJ2-4; 7 nucleotides line up with TRBD1. This CDR3 spans 13 amino acids. The germline V gene has CDR1 MNHNS and CDR2 SASEGT. V gave up 6 bases and J gave up 5 bases; unmatched junction bases: 4. As DNA, the CDR3 is TGTGCCAGCAGAAGGGACAGACAAAACATTCAGTACTTC. It encodes CASRRDRQNIQYF.

This clone came up a few times. V gene TRBV7-2 combines with J gene TRBJ2-5, with D perhaps TRBD2 (6 bases). Looked up from germline, CDR1 is SGHTA and CDR2 is FQGNSA. V shed 1 base and J shed 4 bases, with 10 bases lying between them. CDR3 length: 14 residues. The CDR3 bases are TGTGCCAGCAGCTTAGTTCGGGGAGGAGAGACCCAGTACTTC. Protein sequence: CASSLVRGGETQYF.

This clone was found a few times. V and J are TRBV7-9 and TRBJ1-2; D gene ambiguous. CDR3 length equals 14 residues. Germline CDR1 is SEHNR and CDR2 is FQNEAQ (reference sequence). V was cut by 8 bases and J by 2 bases, with 15 bases left in between. Here the CDR3 reads CASGQEVVNYGYTF. The CDR3, as DNA: TGTGCCAGCGGGCAGGAGGTCGTCAACTATGGCTACACCTTC.